This T cell receptor beta chain was obtained from a study of blood T cell repertoires in COVID-19. In this sample, this clone turned up a few times. TCRdb's copy holds only in-frame clones and misses some; the assay was immunoSEQ multiplex PCR. The table includes hundreds of thousands of clones, roughly 92% detected once. CDR3 length: 16 residues. With V trimmed by 8 bases and J by 1 base, 10 bases remained unmatched. Germline V CDR1 and CDR2: LNHDA, SQIVND (reference sequence). Input material: peripheral blood. V and J are TRBV19 and TRBJ1-3; 8 nucleotides align to TRBD1. This TCR was recovered from a man aged 60 to 75 with COVID-19, enrolled during active disease. The CDR3 bases are TGTGCCAGTTCCAAGCCGGGACAGGCATCTGGAAACACCATATATTTT. Translated: CASSKPGQASGNTIYF.